These 20 T cell receptor beta chains originate from one sample sequenced in a study of blood T cell repertoires in COVID-19. TCRdb's copy holds only in-frame clones and misses some; the assay was immunoSEQ multiplex PCR. The profile covers roughly 25,000 clones, with about nine tenths appearing a single time and less than 10% taken by the ten largest. Sequences were obtained from peripheral blood. Receptors were obtained from a man aged 50 to 60 with active COVID-19.

The chain uses TRBV23-1 and TRBJ2-7; D perhaps matches TRBD2 (6 bases). TRBV23-1 is an open reading frame, and its role is uncertain. Deletions cut 0 bases from V and 3 bases from J, with 9 bases between. The CDR3 runs 14 residues. For the CDR3, the DNA is TGCGCCAGCAGTCAATCAACCGGGGGCTACGAGCAGTACGTC. This codes for CASSQSTGGYEQYV.

The rearrangement links TRBV6-1 to TRBJ1-5; tentatively, D is TRBD1 (6 bases). CDR3 size: 15 residues. Germline values: CDR1 MNHNS, CDR2 SASEGT. The V gene lost 0 bases and the J gene lost 4 bases, with 10 bases spanning the gap. The CDR3 coding sequence is TGTGCCAGCAGTGAAGCGGGACAAAATAATCAGCCCCAGCATTTT. This translates into CASSEAGQNNQPQHF.

This clone was counted once. This sequence joins TRBV3-1 (or the pseudogene TRBV3-2) and TRBJ2-2; 7 positions agree with TRBD1. CDR1 is LGHDT, CDR2 YNNKEL, per germline (reference sequence). This CDR3 spans 18 amino acids. The V gene end was trimmed by 4 bases and the J gene end by 6 bases; junction bases not matched to a gene: 17. CDR3 in amino acids: CASSPIEGQAGKAGELFF. The CDR3 coding sequence is TGTGCCAGCAGCCCCATTGAAGGACAGGCCGGGAAGGCCGGGGAGCTGTTTTTT.

This clone was recorded a few times. The chain has TRBV29-1 and TRBJ2-7; 15 bases match TRBD2. Trimming removed 7 bases from V and 3 bases from J; junction bases left unmatched: 7. From germline, CDR1 is SQVTM and CDR2 ANQGSEA. This CDR3 comprises 15 residues. CDR3 amino acids: CSAEGTSGGFYEQYF. The CDR3 DNA sequence: TGCAGCGCGGAAGGGACTAGCGGGGGGTTCTACGAGCAGTACTTC.

This clone was seen a handful of times. This chain links TRBV10-2 with TRBJ2-3; TRBD2 matches at 7 bases. CDR3 length: 17 amino acids. The germline V gene encodes CDR1 WSHSY and CDR2 SAAADI. V lost 0 bases, J lost 3 bases, and 9 bases stayed unmatched. CDR3: CASSESSREAGTDTQYF. The CDR3 nucleotides read TGCGCCAGCAGTGAGTCGAGCCGGGAGGCGGGGACAGATACGCAGTATTTT.

This sequence joins TRBV4-3 and TRBJ2-4; perhaps TRBD2 as D (6 bases). The CDR3 runs 11 residues. Germline V gene lookup returns CDR1 LGHNA and CDR2 YSLEER. Trimming left V 5 bases short and J 11 bases short, with 10 bases between. CDR3 bases: TGCGCCAGCAGCATGGGGGGTGTTCAGTACTTC. It yields the protein CASSMGGVQYF.

This clone has a single count. This chain uses TRBV2 with TRBJ1-1; D perhaps matches TRBD1 (6 bases). This CDR3 has 14 amino acids. Germline lookup yields CDR1 SNHLY and CDR2 FYNNEI. Trimming cost V 1 base and J 5 bases, with 11 bases left between them. As DNA, the CDR3 is TGTGCCAGCAGTGAAGAAGGGGGTGGTACTGAAGCTTTCTTT. As protein: CASSEEGGGTEAFF.

This sequence joins TRBV27 and TRBJ2-1; D unclear. The CDR3 loop spans 14 amino acids. Trimming stripped 6 bases from V and 8 bases from J, with 17 bases between. The germline gives CDR1 MNHEY, CDR2 SMNVEV (reference sequence). CDR3 sequence reads: CASSFGGTEYEQFF. The CDR3 DNA reads TGTGCCAGCAGCTTTGGCGGTACGGAGTATGAGCAGTTCTTC.

In DNA, the CDR3 is TGTGCCAGCAGCTCAGAGGGACTAGCGGGAGCAGATACGCAGTATTTT. It is translated as CASSSEGLAGADTQYF. The J gene is TRBJ2-3, the V gene TRBV11-3; 14 bases agree with TRBD2. Germline V lookup: CDR1 SGHNT, CDR2 YENEEA. This CDR3 is 16 amino acids long. After removal of 4 bases from V and 4 bases from J, the junction contained 4 bases not matched to a gene.

This chain uses TRBV28 with TRBJ1-1, with TRBD1 identical over 7 bases. From germline, CDR1 is MDHEN and CDR2 SYDVKM. The CDR3 is 17 residues long. V lost 0 bases to trimming and J lost 4 bases; unmatched junction nucleotides: 11. The DNA for the CDR3 is TGTGCCAGCAGTTTATGGGAATCCCAGGGGGACGGCACTGAAGCTTTCTTT. Translating it yields CASSLWESQGDGTEAFF.

The rearrangement links TRBV11-2 to TRBJ2-1, with 9 bases fitting TRBD1. V dropped 5 bases and J dropped 5; count of bases not matched to a gene: 4. This CDR3 comprises 14 residues. Germline V CDR1 and CDR2: SGHAT, FQNNGV. CDR3 amino acids: CASSPRTGDNEQFF. CDR3 nucleotide sequence: TGTGCCAGCAGCCCCAGGACAGGGGACAATGAGCAGTTCTTC.

This chain joins TRBV9 and TRBJ2-7, with TRBD2 as a possible D gene (5 bases). This CDR3 region has 14 residues. Trimming took off 3 bases at V and 6 bases at J, with 16 bases between the two ends. Germline assignment: CDR1 SGDLS and CDR2 YYNGEE. CDR3 residues: CASSALLQAGEQYF. The CDR3 bases are TGTGCCAGCAGCGCACTATTGCAGGCGGGCGAGCAGTACTTC.

The chain joins TRBV6-5 to TRBJ1-2; TRBD1 is a possible D gene (5 bases). Trimming removed 6 bases at V and 4 bases at J, with 15 bases between. This CDR3 contains 14 residues. Germline CDR1 MNHEY, CDR2 SVGAGI. This CDR3 reads CASRRDGRSYGYTF. Here the CDR3 DNA reads TGTGCCAGCAGACGGGACGGGAGGAGCTATGGCTACACCTTC.

This chain links TRBV28 with TRBJ2-7; TRBD2 matches at 8 bases. Germline V lookup: CDR1 MDHEN, CDR2 SYDVKM. CDR3 size: 15 residues. V shed 3 bases, J shed 3 bases, and the junction held 7 bases outside the gene matches. The CDR3 here is CASSLGGTSGYEQYF. Written as DNA, the CDR3 is TGTGCCAGCAGTTTGGGAGGAACTAGCGGCTACGAGCAGTACTTC.

The chain links TRBV19 to TRBJ1-6; D unresolved. CDR3 length: 14 residues. Between the trimmed V and J ends, which lost 7 bases and 7 bases, there was a span of 14 bases. Germline V CDR1 and CDR2: LNHDA, SQIVND (reference sequence). CDR3 protein: CASTQLPGNSPLHF. The DNA for the CDR3 is TGTGCCAGTACCCAACTGCCGGGGAATTCACCCCTCCACTTT. Using reference TRBV19 and TRBJ1-6 for the parts outside the CDR3, the full variable domain is DGGITQSPKYLFRKEGQNVTLSCEQNLNHDAMYWYRQDPGQGLRLIYYSQIVNDFQKGDIAEGYSVSREKKESFPLTVTSAQKNPTAFYLCASTQLPGNSPLHFGNGTRLTVT.

V usage is TRBV11-2 and J usage is TRBJ1-3; 8 positions match TRBD1. V was clipped by 5 bases and J by 0 bases; unmatched bases: 9. The CDR3 runs 17 residues. Per germline, CDR1 SGHAT and CDR2 FQNNGV. The CDR3 spells CASSRGTGGNSGNTIYF. The CDR3 DNA sequence: TGTGCCAGCAGCCGGGGGACAGGCGGAAACTCTGGAAACACCATATATTTT.

The rearrangement joins TRBV14 to TRBJ2-7, with D hard to call. Germline values: CDR1 SGHDN, CDR2 FVKESK. V lost 3 bases and J 4 bases, leaving 7 bases between the germline ends. The CDR3 is 12 amino acids. This CDR3 reads CASSQRDYEQYF. CDR3 DNA sequence: TGTGCCAGCAGCCAGCGCGATTACGAGCAGTACTTC.

This clone was seen once. The chain couples TRBV5-1 to TRBJ1-1; the match to TRBD1 covers 9 bases. Germline V lookup: CDR1 SGHRS, CDR2 YFSETQ. CDR3 length equals 14 residues. Germline trimming cut 5 bases from V and 6 bases from J; bases unmatched to any gene: 8. The CDR3 is CASRGRDRVPEAFF. Here the CDR3 DNA reads TGCGCCAGCAGGGGCCGGGACAGGGTACCTGAAGCTTTCTTT.

This CDR3 is CASSLNTGYDNEQYF. CDR3 nucleotide sequence: TGCGCCAGCAGCCTCAACACAGGGTACGACAACGAGCAGTACTTC. The chain has TRBV5-1 and TRBJ2-7, with a possible D match to TRBD1 (6 bases). V was pared by 4 bases and J by 5 bases, with 19 bases between. This CDR3 is 15 amino acids long. The germline V gene encodes CDR1 SGHRS and CDR2 YFSETQ.

This chain connects TRBV27 to TRBJ2-7, with no clear D. CDR3 length equals 11 residues. The germline CDR1 and CDR2 sequences are MNHEY and SMNVEV (reference sequence). The germline V and J ends were trimmed by 9 bases and 7 bases, with 13 bases remaining between them. The CDR3 DNA is TGTGCCAGTAGCACTTACGGAGAGCAGTACTTC. The encoded protein is CASSTYGEQYF.